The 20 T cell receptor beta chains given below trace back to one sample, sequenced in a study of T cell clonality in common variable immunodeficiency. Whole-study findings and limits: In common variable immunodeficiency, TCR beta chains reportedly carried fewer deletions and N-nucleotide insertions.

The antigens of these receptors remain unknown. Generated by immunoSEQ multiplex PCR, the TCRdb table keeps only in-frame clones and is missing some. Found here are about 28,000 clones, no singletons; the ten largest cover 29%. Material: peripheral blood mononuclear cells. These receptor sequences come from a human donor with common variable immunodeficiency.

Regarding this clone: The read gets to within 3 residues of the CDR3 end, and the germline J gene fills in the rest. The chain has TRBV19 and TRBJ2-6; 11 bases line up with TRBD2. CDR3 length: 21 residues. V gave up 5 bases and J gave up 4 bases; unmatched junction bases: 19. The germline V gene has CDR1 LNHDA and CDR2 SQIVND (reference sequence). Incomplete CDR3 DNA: TGTGCCAGTAGTCCCCGAGCCCTTCTACTAGCGGGGGAGGCCGGGGCCAACGTC. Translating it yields CASSPRALLLAGEAGANV. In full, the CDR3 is CASSPRALLLAGEAGANVLTF.

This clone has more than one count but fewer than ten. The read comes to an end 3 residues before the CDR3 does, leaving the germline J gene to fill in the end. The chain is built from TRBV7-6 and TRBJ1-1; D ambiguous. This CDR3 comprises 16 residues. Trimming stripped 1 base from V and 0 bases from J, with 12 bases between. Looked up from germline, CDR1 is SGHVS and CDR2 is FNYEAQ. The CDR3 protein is CASSLVTAVMNTEAFF. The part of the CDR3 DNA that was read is TGTGCCAGCAGCTTAGTCACAGCCGTTATGAACACTGAA. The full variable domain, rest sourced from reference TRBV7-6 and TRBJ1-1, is GAGVSQSPRYKVTKRGQDVALRCDPISGHVSLYWYRQALGQGPEFLTYFNYEAQQDKSGLPNDRFSAERPEGSISTLTIQRTEQRDSAMYRCASSLVTAVMNTEAFFGQGTRLTVV.

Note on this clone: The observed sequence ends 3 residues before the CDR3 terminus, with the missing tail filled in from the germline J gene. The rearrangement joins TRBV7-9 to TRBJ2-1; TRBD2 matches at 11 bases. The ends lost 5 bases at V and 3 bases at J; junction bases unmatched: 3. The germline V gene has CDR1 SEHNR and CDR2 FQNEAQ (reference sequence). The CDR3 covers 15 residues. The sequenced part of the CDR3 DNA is TGTGCCAGCAGCAATAGCGGGGGGGTCTACAATGAG. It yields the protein CASSNSGGVYNE. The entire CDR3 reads CASSNSGGVYNEQFF. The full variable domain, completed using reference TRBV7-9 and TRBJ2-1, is DTGVSQNPRHKITKRGQNVTFRCDPISEHNRLYWYRQTLGQGPEFLTYFQNEAQLEKSRLLSDRFSAERPKGSFSTLEIQRTEQGDSAMYLCASSNSGGVYNEQFFGPGTRLTVL.

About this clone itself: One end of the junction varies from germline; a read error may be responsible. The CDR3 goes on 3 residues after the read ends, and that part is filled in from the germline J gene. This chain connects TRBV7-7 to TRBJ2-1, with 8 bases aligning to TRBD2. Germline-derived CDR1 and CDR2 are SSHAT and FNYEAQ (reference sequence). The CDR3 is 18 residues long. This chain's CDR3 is CASSLGSTAGGHYNEQFF. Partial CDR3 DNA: TGTGCTAGCAGCTTAGGATCTACGGCGGGGGGCCACTACAATGAG.

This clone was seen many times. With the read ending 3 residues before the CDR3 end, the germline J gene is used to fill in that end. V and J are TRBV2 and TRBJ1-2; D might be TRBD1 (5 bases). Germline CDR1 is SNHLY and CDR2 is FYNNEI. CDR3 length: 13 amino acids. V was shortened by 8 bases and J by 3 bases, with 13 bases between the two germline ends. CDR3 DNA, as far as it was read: TGTGCCAGCTGGGCGGGGGTAGACTATGGC. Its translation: CASWAGVDYG. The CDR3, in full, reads CASWAGVDYGYTF.

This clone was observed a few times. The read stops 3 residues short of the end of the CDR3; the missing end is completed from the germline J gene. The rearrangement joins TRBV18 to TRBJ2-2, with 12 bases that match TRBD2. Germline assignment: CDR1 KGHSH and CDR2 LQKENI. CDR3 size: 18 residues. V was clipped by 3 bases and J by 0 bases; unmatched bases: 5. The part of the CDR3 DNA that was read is TGTGCCAGCTCACCCGGACTAGCGGGGACAACGAACACCGGGGAG. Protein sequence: CASSPGLAGTTNTGE. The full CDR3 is CASSPGLAGTTNTGELFF.

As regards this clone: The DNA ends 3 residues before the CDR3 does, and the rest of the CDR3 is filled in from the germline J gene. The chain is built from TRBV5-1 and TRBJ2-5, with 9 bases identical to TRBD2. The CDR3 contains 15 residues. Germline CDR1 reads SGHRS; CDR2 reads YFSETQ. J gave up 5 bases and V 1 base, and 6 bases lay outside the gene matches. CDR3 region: CASSLPAGGSETQYF. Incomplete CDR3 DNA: TGCGCCAGCAGCTTGCCAGCGGGGGGATCGGAGACC. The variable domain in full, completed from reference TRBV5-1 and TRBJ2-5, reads KAGVTQTPRYLIKTRGQQVTLSCSPISGHRSVSWYQQTPGQGLQFLFEYFSETQRNKGNFPGRFSGRQFSNSRSEMNVSTLELGDSALYLCASSLPAGGSETQYFGPGTRLLVL.

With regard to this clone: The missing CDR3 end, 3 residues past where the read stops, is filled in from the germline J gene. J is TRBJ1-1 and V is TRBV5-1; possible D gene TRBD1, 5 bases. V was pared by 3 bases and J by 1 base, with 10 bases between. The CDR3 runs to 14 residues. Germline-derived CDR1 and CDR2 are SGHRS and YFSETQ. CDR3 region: CASSSGLENTEAFF. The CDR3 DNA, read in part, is TGCGCCAGCAGCTCGGGACTGGAGAACACTGAA.

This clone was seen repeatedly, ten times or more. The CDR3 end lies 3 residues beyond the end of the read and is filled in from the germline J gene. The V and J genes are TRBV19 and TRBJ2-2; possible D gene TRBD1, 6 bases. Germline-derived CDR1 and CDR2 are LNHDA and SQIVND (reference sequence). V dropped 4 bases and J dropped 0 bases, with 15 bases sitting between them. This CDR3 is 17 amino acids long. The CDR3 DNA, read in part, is TGTGCCAGTAGTAAAGCACAGGGAGCAGCGAACACCGGGGAG. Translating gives CASSKAQGAANTGE. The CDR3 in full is CASSKAQGAANTGELFF.

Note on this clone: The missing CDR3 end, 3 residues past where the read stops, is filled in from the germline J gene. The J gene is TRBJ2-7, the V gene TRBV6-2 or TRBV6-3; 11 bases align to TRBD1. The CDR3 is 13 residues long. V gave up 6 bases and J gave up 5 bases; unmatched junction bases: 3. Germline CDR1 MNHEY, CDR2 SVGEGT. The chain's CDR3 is CASRRTGGHEQYF. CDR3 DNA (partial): TGTGCCAGCAGGAGGACAGGGGGCCACGAG.

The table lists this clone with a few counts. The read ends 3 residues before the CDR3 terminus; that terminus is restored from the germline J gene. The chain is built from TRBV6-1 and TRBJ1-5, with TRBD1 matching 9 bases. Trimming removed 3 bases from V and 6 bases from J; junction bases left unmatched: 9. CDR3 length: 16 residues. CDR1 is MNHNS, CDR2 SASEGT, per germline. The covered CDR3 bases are TGTGCCAGCAGTGAGCAACACAGGGGGCTAGGTCAGCCC. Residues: CASSEQHRGLGQP. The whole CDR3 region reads CASSEQHRGLGQPQHF.

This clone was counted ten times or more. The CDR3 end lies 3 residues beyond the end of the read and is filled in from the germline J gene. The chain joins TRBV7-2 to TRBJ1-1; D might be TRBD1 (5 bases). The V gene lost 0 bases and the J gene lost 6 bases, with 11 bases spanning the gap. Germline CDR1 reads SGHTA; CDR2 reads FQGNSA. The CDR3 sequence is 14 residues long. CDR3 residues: CASSLASGRAEAFF. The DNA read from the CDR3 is TGTGCCAGCAGCTTAGCGTCAGGGAGGGCTGAA.

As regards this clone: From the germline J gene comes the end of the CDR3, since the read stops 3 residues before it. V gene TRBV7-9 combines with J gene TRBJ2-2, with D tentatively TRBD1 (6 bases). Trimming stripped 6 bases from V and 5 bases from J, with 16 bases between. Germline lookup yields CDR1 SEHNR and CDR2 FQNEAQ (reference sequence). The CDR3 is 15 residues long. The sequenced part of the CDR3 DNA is TGTGCCAGCAGTCTAGGACAGAGGTCGACCGGGGAG. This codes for CASSLGQRSTGE. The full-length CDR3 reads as CASSLGQRSTGELFF.

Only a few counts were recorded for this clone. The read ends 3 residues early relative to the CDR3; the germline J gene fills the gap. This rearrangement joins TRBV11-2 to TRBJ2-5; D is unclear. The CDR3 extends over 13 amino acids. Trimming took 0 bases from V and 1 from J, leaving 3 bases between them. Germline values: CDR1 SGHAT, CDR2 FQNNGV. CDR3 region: CASSLEAQETQYF. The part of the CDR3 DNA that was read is TGTGCCAGCAGCTTAGAAGCCCAAGAGACC.

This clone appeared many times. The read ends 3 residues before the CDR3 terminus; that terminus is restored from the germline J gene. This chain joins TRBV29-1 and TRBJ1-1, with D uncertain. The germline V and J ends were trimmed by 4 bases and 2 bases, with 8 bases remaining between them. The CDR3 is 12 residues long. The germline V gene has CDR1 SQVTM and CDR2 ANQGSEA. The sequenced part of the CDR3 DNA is TGCAGCGTTGTGACACTTAACACTGAA. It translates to CSVVTLNTE. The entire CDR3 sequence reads CSVVTLNTEAFF.

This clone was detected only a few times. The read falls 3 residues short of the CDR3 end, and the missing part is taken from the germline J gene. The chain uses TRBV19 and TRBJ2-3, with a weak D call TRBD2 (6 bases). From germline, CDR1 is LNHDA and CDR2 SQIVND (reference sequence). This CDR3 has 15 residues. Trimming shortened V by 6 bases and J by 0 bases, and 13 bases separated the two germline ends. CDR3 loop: CASSLTAGSTDTQYF. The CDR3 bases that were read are TGTGCCAGTAGCCTAACGGCGGGGAGCACAGATACG.

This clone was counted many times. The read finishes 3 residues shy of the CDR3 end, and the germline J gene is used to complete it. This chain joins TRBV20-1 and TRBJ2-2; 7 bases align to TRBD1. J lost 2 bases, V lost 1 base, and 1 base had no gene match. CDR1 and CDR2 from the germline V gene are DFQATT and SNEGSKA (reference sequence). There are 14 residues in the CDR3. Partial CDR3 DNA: TGCAGTGCTAGAGGGACAGGAAACACCGGGGAG. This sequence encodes CSARGTGNTGE. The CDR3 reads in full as CSARGTGNTGELFF.

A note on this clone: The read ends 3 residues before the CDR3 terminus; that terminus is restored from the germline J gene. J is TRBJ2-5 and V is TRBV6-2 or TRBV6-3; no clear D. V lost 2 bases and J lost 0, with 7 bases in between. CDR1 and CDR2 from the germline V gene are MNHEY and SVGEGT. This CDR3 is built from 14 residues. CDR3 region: CASSYNSYQETQYF. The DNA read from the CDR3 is TGTGCCAGCAGTTACAACAGCTACCAAGAGACC.

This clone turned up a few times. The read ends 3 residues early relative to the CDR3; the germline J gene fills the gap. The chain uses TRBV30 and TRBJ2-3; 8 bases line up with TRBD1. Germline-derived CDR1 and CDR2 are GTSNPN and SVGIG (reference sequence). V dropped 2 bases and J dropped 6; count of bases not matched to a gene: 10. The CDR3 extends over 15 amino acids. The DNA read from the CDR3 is TGTGCCTGGAGTTATGAGGGCAGGGGGCGGGATACG. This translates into CAWSYEGRGRDT. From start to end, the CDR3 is CAWSYEGRGRDTQYF.

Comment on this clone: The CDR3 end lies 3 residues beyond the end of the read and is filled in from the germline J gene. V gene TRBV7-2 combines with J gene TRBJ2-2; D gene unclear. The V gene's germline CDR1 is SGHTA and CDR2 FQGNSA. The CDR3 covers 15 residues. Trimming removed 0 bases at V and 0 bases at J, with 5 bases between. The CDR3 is CASSLAAANTGELFF. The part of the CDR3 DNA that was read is TGTGCCAGCAGCTTAGCGGCAGCGAACACCGGGGAG.